The present TCR beta chain was sequenced within a study of OX40 agonist ivuxolimab in advanced cancers. Background on the study: An agonistic anti-OX40 (CD134) antibody, ivuxolimab, was used to treat the patients. Mean age approximately 59 years, range 23 to 79; 82.7% male. Partial responses occurred in Three dose-escalation patients, one with hepatocellular carcinoma and two with cutaneous melanoma.

Clones were read by immunoSEQ multiplex PCR, and TCRdb kept only the in-frame ones, dropping some. This table holds fewer than 85,000 clones, 80% to 90% found once. V was trimmed by 5 bases and J by 7 bases, leaving 27 bases between them. The V gene's germline CDR1 is PRHDT and CDR2 FYEKMQ (reference sequence). The CDR3 totals 17 residues. Sequenced material: CD4+ or CD8+ T cells sorted from blood, taken in a trial of the OX40 agonist ivuxolimab. V usage is TRBV13 and J usage is TRBJ2-7; D may match TRBD1 or TRBD2 (6 bases each). This TCR derives from an adult with an advanced solid tumor such as melanoma, head and neck, liver or kidney cancer. The CDR3 DNA reads TGTGCCAGCAGCATCACGGGGGCCACTTCACGAGAAGGAGAGCAGTACTTC. Translation gives CASSITGATSREGEQYF.